Sequencing of this T cell receptor beta chain was carried out in a study of Graves' ophthalmopathy and Graves' hyperthyroidism. Study-level findings and limits: Ophthalmopathy and stable hyperthyroidism were discriminated by a 13-signature model, with 87.88% sensitivity and about 84% specificity. Detection in blood was also observed for most expanded thyroid clonotypes above 0.001 frequency.

About this clonotype: No antigen is known for it.

Amplification of the TCR beta CDR3 regions used RNA transcripts (as template). Second-round multiplex PCR came after a first-round RT-PCR that employed HTBI primers. TCRdb reprocessed the multiplex PCR reads via MiXCR and lists one record per CDR3 protein. The sample shows 200,000 to 250,000 distinct CDR3 sequences, about 22% of them seen only once. A diagnosis was made from clinical symptoms together with serum thyroxine, TRAb, thyroid ultrasound and orbital computed tomography. 10 ml of fresh blood yielded the PBMCs by density gradient. V shed 7 bases and J shed 2 bases, with 17 bases lying between them. This CDR3 is 15 amino acids long. From germline, CDR1 is MNHNS and CDR2 SASEGT.

Material: peripheral blood. The chain uses TRBV6-1 and TRBJ1-2; D possibly corresponds to TRBD1 (6 bases). The TCR originated in a woman between 45 and 65 years old with Graves' ophthalmopathy. CDR3 sequence (DNA): TGTGCCAGCATCCTAACACAGGGATCCAACTATGGCTACACCTTC. It codes for CASILTQGSNYGYTF.